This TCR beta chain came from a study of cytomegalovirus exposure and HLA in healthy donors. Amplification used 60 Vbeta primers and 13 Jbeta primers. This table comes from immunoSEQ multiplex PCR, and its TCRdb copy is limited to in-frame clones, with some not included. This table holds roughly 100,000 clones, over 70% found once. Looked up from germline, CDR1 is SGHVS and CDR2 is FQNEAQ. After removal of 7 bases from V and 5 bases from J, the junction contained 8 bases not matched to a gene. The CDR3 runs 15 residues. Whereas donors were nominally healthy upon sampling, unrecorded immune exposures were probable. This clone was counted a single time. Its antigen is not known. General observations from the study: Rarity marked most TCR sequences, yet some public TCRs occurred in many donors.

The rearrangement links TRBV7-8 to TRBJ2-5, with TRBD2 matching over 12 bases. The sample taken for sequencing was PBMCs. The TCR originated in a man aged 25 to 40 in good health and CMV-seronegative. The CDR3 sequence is CASTGRLAGVETQYF. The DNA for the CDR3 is TGTGCCAGCACCGGTCGACTAGCGGGGGTGGAGACCCAGTACTTC.